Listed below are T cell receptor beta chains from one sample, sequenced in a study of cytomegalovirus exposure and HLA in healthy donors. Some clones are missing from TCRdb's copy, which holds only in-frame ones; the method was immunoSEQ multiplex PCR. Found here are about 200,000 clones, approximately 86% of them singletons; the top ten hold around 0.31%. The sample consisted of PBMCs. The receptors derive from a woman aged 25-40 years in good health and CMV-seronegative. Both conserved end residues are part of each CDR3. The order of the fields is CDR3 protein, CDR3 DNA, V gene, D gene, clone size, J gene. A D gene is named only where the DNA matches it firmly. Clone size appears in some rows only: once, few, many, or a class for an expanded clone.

cdr3_aa: CASSVGLAPTDTQYF
cdr3_nt: TGTGCCAGCAGCGTCGGACTAGCGCCGACAGATACGCAGTATTTT
v_call: TRBV9
d_call: TRBD2
clone_size: -
j_call: TRBJ2-3

cdr3_aa: CASRTANTEAFF
cdr3_nt: TGTGCCAGCAGGACAGCGAACACTGAAGCTTTCTTT
v_call: TRBV21-1
d_call: -
clone_size: -
j_call: TRBJ1-1

cdr3_aa: CASSLTGVQYF
cdr3_nt: TGTGCCAGCAGCCTTACAGGGGTCCAGTACTTC
v_call: TRBV5-6
d_call: TRBD1
clone_size: -
j_call: TRBJ2-4

cdr3_aa: CAGAPNEQFF
cdr3_nt: TGTGCCGGAGCCCCAAATGAGCAGTTCTTC
v_call: TRBV7-9
d_call: -
clone_size: few
j_call: TRBJ2-1

cdr3_aa: CASTAVGTDTQYF
cdr3_nt: TGTGCCAGTACTGCCGTGGGCACAGATACGCAGTATTTT
v_call: TRBV28
d_call: -
clone_size: -
j_call: TRBJ2-3

cdr3_aa: CATRDRAIGEQYF
cdr3_nt: TGTGCCACCCGGGACAGGGCAATCGGCGAGCAGTACTTC
v_call: TRBV19
d_call: TRBD1
clone_size: once
j_call: TRBJ2-7

cdr3_aa: CASNAGGSYNEQFF
cdr3_nt: TGTGCCAGCAACGCAGGGGGCTCCTACAATGAGCAGTTCTTC
v_call: TRBV6-6
d_call: TRBD1
clone_size: -
j_call: TRBJ2-1

cdr3_aa: CASSPPGQVSGEQYF
cdr3_nt: TGTGCCAGCAGCCCACCGGGACAGGTATCGGGGGAGCAGTACTTC
v_call: TRBV6-5
d_call: TRBD1
clone_size: -
j_call: TRBJ2-7

cdr3_aa: CASSPVTIGDRGYNEQFF
cdr3_nt: TGTGCCAGCTCACCAGTAACGATCGGGGACAGGGGTTACAATGAGCAGTTCTTC
v_call: TRBV18
d_call: TRBD1
clone_size: -
j_call: TRBJ2-1

cdr3_aa: CASKGGNTEAFF
cdr3_nt: TGTGCCAGCAAAGGGGGGAACACTGAAGCTTTCTTT
v_call: TRBV28
d_call: -
clone_size: -
j_call: TRBJ1-1

cdr3_aa: CASSLQGSSPLHF
cdr3_nt: TGTGCCAGCAGTTTACAGGGTAGCTCACCCCTCCACTTT
v_call: TRBV28
d_call: -
clone_size: once
j_call: TRBJ1-6

cdr3_aa: CASSPAGGMSYNEQFF
cdr3_nt: TGTGCCAGCAGCCCCGCTGGCGGGATGTCCTACAATGAGCAGTTCTTC
v_call: TRBV5-4
d_call: -
clone_size: -
j_call: TRBJ2-1

cdr3_aa: CASSFFSPGQGNNEQFF
cdr3_nt: TGTGCCAGCAGTTTTTTTTCTCCGGGACAGGGGAACAATGAGCAGTTCTTC
v_call: TRBV28
d_call: TRBD1
clone_size: -
j_call: TRBJ2-1

cdr3_aa: CASSPPDRGDQPQHF
cdr3_nt: TGTGCCAGTAGTCCCCCGGACAGGGGGGATCAGCCCCAGCATTTT
v_call: TRBV19
d_call: TRBD1
clone_size: -
j_call: TRBJ1-5

cdr3_aa: CANTSGGATDTQYF
cdr3_nt: TGTGCCAATACTAGCGGGGGGGCTACAGATACGCAGTATTTT
v_call: TRBV27
d_call: TRBD2
clone_size: -
j_call: TRBJ2-3

cdr3_aa: CASSPVQEGANVLTF
cdr3_nt: TGTGCCAGCAGCCCCGTTCAGGAAGGGGCCAACGTCCTGACTTTC
v_call: TRBV7-9
d_call: -
clone_size: -
j_call: TRBJ2-6

cdr3_aa: CASSLSGITEAFF
cdr3_nt: TGCGCCAGCAGCCTTTCCGGGATCACTGAAGCTTTCTTT
v_call: TRBV4-1
d_call: -
clone_size: -
j_call: TRBJ1-1

cdr3_aa: CASSQARTTLIRGTTGELFF
cdr3_nt: TGCGCCAGCAGCCAAGCCCGTACGACTTTGATACGGGGGACCACCGGGGAGCTGTTTTTT
v_call: TRBV4-1
d_call: -
clone_size: -
j_call: TRBJ2-2

cdr3_aa: CASSSGVYNEQFF
cdr3_nt: TGTGCCAGCAGCTCGGGGGTATACAATGAGCAGTTCTTC
v_call: TRBV7-3
d_call: -
clone_size: -
j_call: TRBJ2-1

cdr3_aa: CASSLRTSGGSDTQYF
cdr3_nt: TGCGCCAGCAGCCTCAGGACTAGCGGGGGCTCAGATACGCAGTATTTT
v_call: TRBV4-1
d_call: TRBD2
clone_size: once
j_call: TRBJ2-3

cdr3_aa: CASSTGTSGRANNEQFF
cdr3_nt: TGTGCCAGCAGCACAGGGACTAGCGGGAGGGCCAACAATGAGCAGTTCTTC
v_call: TRBV5-4
d_call: TRBD2
clone_size: -
j_call: TRBJ2-1

cdr3_aa: CASSPSDRGLVSF
cdr3_nt: TGTGCCAGCAGTCCATCGGACAGGGGGCTGGTTTCTTTC
v_call: TRBV28
d_call: TRBD1
clone_size: -
j_call: TRBJ2-7

cdr3_aa: CASSPGTGSYEQYF
cdr3_nt: TGTGCCAGTAGTCCCGGGACAGGGTCCTACGAGCAGTACTTC
v_call: TRBV19
d_call: TRBD1
clone_size: -
j_call: TRBJ2-7

cdr3_aa: CASSLGGVEQFF
cdr3_nt: TGCGCCAGCAGCTTAGGCGGGGTTGAGCAGTTCTTC
v_call: TRBV5-1
d_call: -
clone_size: few
j_call: TRBJ2-1

cdr3_aa: CASSPSRTEVGDEQYF
cdr3_nt: TGCGCCAGCAGCCCGTCTCGGACAGAGGTTGGCGACGAGCAGTACTTC
v_call: TRBV23-1
d_call: -
clone_size: -
j_call: TRBJ2-7

cdr3_aa: CASSLGQPYEQYF
cdr3_nt: TGTGCCAGCAGTCTTGGACAGCCCTACGAGCAGTACTTC
v_call: TRBV28
d_call: -
clone_size: -
j_call: TRBJ2-7

cdr3_aa: CASWTGSISGNTIYF
cdr3_nt: TGTGCCAGCTGGACAGGGAGTATTTCTGGAAACACCATATATTTT
v_call: TRBV28
d_call: TRBD1
clone_size: -
j_call: TRBJ1-3

cdr3_aa: CASSPDTDNYGYTF
cdr3_nt: TGTGCCAGCAGTCCGGACACCGATAACTATGGCTACACCTTC
v_call: TRBV2
d_call: -
clone_size: -
j_call: TRBJ1-2

cdr3_aa: CASTLTGATPLHF
cdr3_nt: TGTGCCAGCACCTTGACAGGGGCGACACCCCTCCACTTT
v_call: TRBV7-8
d_call: TRBD1
clone_size: -
j_call: TRBJ1-6

cdr3_aa: CASSAQGQPQSQYF
cdr3_nt: TGTGCCAGCAGCGCACAGGGCCAACCCCAGTCCCAGTACTTC
v_call: TRBV2
d_call: -
clone_size: -
j_call: TRBJ2-5

cdr3_aa: CASSLEAGGGFDEQFF
cdr3_nt: TGCGCCAGCAGCTTGGAGGCGGGGGGCGGTTTCGATGAGCAGTTCTTC
v_call: TRBV5-1
d_call: TRBD2
clone_size: few
j_call: TRBJ2-1

cdr3_aa: CASTSQGLISGDEQYF
cdr3_nt: TGTGCCAGTACCTCACAGGGCCTCATAAGTGGAGACGAGCAGTACTTC
v_call: TRBV19
d_call: -
clone_size: few
j_call: TRBJ2-7

cdr3_aa: CASSFGLTAREPQHF
cdr3_nt: TGTGCCAGCAGTTTTGGTTTGACAGCCAGGGAGCCCCAGCATTTT
v_call: TRBV28
d_call: -
clone_size: few
j_call: TRBJ1-5

cdr3_aa: CASTPHGGRDSYNEQFF
cdr3_nt: TGTGCCAGCACCCCTCACGGCGGCAGGGACTCCTACAATGAGCAGTTCTTC
v_call: TRBV9
d_call: -
clone_size: -
j_call: TRBJ2-1

cdr3_aa: CAISESGEGGEQETQYF
cdr3_nt: TGTGCCATCAGTGAGTCCGGTGAGGGGGGGGAACAAGAGACCCAGTACTTC
v_call: TRBV10-3
d_call: -
clone_size: -
j_call: TRBJ2-5

cdr3_aa: CASSLHQGPYEQYF
cdr3_nt: TGTGCCAGCAGTTTACATCAGGGTCCCTACGAGCAGTACTTC
v_call: TRBV28
d_call: -
clone_size: -
j_call: TRBJ2-7

cdr3_aa: CATSRDKGPGRQPQHF
cdr3_nt: TGTGCCACCAGCAGAGATAAGGGTCCCGGGAGGCAGCCCCAGCATTTT
v_call: TRBV15
d_call: -
clone_size: -
j_call: TRBJ1-5

cdr3_aa: CASRTTSGGADTQYF
cdr3_nt: TGTGCCAGTAGGACCACTAGCGGGGGTGCAGATACGCAGTATTTT
v_call: TRBV19
d_call: TRBD2
clone_size: -
j_call: TRBJ2-3

cdr3_aa: CASRGAGVDEQYF
cdr3_nt: TGTGCCAGCAGGGGGGCAGGGGTGGACGAGCAGTACTTC
v_call: TRBV2
d_call: -
clone_size: -
j_call: TRBJ2-7

cdr3_aa: CASSREGAGVVDTQYF
cdr3_nt: TGCGCCAGCAGCCGGGAAGGAGCGGGAGTGGTAGATACGCAGTATTTT
v_call: TRBV4-1
d_call: TRBD2
clone_size: -
j_call: TRBJ2-3

cdr3_aa: CASSLGGGTSGRVDTGELFF
cdr3_nt: TGTGCCAGCAGCTTGGGAGGGGGGACTAGCGGGAGAGTGGACACCGGGGAGCTGTTTTTT
v_call: TRBV5-4
d_call: TRBD2
clone_size: -
j_call: TRBJ2-2

cdr3_aa: CASSLEEGTYEQYF
cdr3_nt: TGCGCCAGCAGCTTGGAGGAGGGAACCTACGAGCAGTACTTC
v_call: TRBV5-1
d_call: -
clone_size: -
j_call: TRBJ2-7

cdr3_aa: CASEGPSGSGDTQYF
cdr3_nt: TGTGCCAGCGAGGGGCCTAGCGGGAGTGGAGATACGCAGTATTTT
v_call: TRBV2
d_call: TRBD2
clone_size: -
j_call: TRBJ2-3

cdr3_aa: CASSLVGGGAEETQYF
cdr3_nt: TGTGCCAGCAGCTTAGTGGGTGGGGGGGCCGAAGAGACCCAGTACTTC
v_call: TRBV7-9
d_call: -
clone_size: -
j_call: TRBJ2-5

cdr3_aa: CASSPLRGHEQYF
cdr3_nt: TGTGCCAGCTCACCCCTTAGGGGGCACGAGCAGTACTTC
v_call: TRBV18
d_call: TRBD1
clone_size: -
j_call: TRBJ2-7

cdr3_aa: CASSKVGQEATYEQYF
cdr3_nt: TGTGCCAGCAGCAAAGTGGGACAGGAGGCCACCTACGAGCAGTACTTC
v_call: TRBV21-1
d_call: -
clone_size: -
j_call: TRBJ2-7

cdr3_aa: CASSRDRATDTQYF
cdr3_nt: TGTGCCAGCAGCCGGGACAGGGCCACAGATACGCAGTATTTT
v_call: TRBV27
d_call: TRBD1
clone_size: -
j_call: TRBJ2-3

cdr3_aa: CASSVQGTKNIQYF
cdr3_nt: TGTGCCAGCAGTGTTCAGGGGACCAAAAACATTCAGTACTTC
v_call: TRBV28
d_call: -
clone_size: -
j_call: TRBJ2-4

cdr3_aa: CASSIQISYEQYF
cdr3_nt: TGTGCCAGCAGCATACAGATATCCTACGAGCAGTACTTC
v_call: TRBV6-1
d_call: -
clone_size: -
j_call: TRBJ2-7

cdr3_aa: CASSARQGNGGNIQYF
cdr3_nt: TGCGCCAGCAGCGCGCGACAGGGTAATGGAGGAAACATTCAGTACTTC
v_call: TRBV5-1
d_call: TRBD1
clone_size: -
j_call: TRBJ2-4

cdr3_aa: CASRARGKNTGELFF
cdr3_nt: TGTGCCAGCAGGGCACGCGGGAAGAACACCGGGGAGCTGTTTTTT
v_call: TRBV7-8
d_call: -
clone_size: -
j_call: TRBJ2-2

cdr3_aa: CASSERLAGDYEQYF
cdr3_nt: TGTGCCAGCAGTGAACGACTAGCGGGGGACTACGAGCAGTACTTC
v_call: TRBV6-1
d_call: TRBD2
clone_size: -
j_call: TRBJ2-7

cdr3_aa: CASSWGQKSSYEQYF
cdr3_nt: TGTGCCAGCAGCTGGGGACAGAAGAGCTCCTACGAGCAGTACTTC
v_call: TRBV6-1
d_call: TRBD1
clone_size: -
j_call: TRBJ2-7

cdr3_aa: CASTRGTRAYEQYF
cdr3_nt: TGTGCCAGCACGCGTGGGACAAGAGCCTACGAGCAGTACTTC
v_call: TRBV6-7
d_call: -
clone_size: -
j_call: TRBJ2-7

cdr3_aa: CASSSGTGLHEQYF
cdr3_nt: TGCGCCAGCAGCTCCGGGACAGGGCTCCACGAGCAGTACTTC
v_call: TRBV5-1
d_call: TRBD1
clone_size: -
j_call: TRBJ2-7